The 13 T cell receptor beta chains listed next were all sequenced from one sample in a study of regulatory T cells in long-lasting Graves disease. The time point denotes: newly diagnosed GD, antithyroid drugs for less than 3 months. Generation of the TCR library employed RNA extracted from PBMCs. TCR beta libraries were built with iRepertoire HTBI primers and Arm-PCR of CDR3 regions. TCRdb reprocessed the multiplex PCR reads via MiXCR and lists one record per CDR3 protein. The sample yields 420,000 or so distinct CDR3 sequences, about 15% seen once. The data were also submitted as part of a second study, on T cells in Graves' hyperthyroidism and ophthalmopathy.

The specimen was peripheral blood mononuclear cells (PBMCs), collected at new diagnosis, from a patient treated with antithyroid drugs. The receptors shown here come from a woman under 30 with Graves disease.

V and J are TRBV15 and TRBJ2-7; 10 bases fit TRBD1. This CDR3 spans 16 amino acids. The V segment lost 0 bases and the J segment 6 bases; nucleotides outside the gene matches: 8. Germline lookup yields CDR1 LNHNV and CDR2 YYDKDF (reference sequence). This CDR3 is CATSRDLGTGAFEQYF. CDR3 sequence (DNA): TGTGCCACCAGCAGAGACCTGGGGACAGGGGCTTTCGAGCAGTACTTC.

The sample holds many counts of this clonotype. J is TRBJ2-1 and V is TRBV7-8, with 7 bases fitting TRBD2. Germline assignment: CDR1 SGHVS and CDR2 FQNEAQ. CDR3 length: 15 residues. With V trimmed by 1 base and J by 8 bases, 8 bases remained unmatched. CDR3 bases: TGTGCCAGCAGCTTAGTAGCTGGGACTACTTATGAGCAGTTCTTC. Residues: CASSLVAGTTYEQFF.

The sample holds a few counts of this clonotype. The chain recombines TRBV12-3 or TRBV12-4 with TRBJ2-2; unclear D gene. Trimming shortened V by 6 bases and J by 1 base, and 9 bases separated the two germline ends. The CDR3 has 14 amino acids. The CDR3 is CASSRNMNTGELFF. In DNA form, the CDR3 reads TGTGCCAGCAGCCGTAACATGAACACCGGGGAGCTGTTTTTT.

The rearrangement uses TRBV20-1 and TRBJ2-4, with unresolved D. This CDR3 region has 14 residues. Per the germline V gene, CDR1 is DFQATT and CDR2 is SNEGSKA (reference sequence). The ends were cut back, 4 bases at V and 0 bases at J, with 10 bases in the middle. The CDR3 DNA is TGCAGTGCTACCTATGTCCAAGCCAAAAACATTCAGTACTTC. Its translation: CSATYVQAKNIQYF.

As regards this clonotype: The CDR3 ends on some other residue instead of the conserved phenylalanine or tryptophan, so this is likely a read error. This chain connects TRBV3-1 to TRBJ2-1; TRBD2 matches 11 bases. This CDR3 comprises 16 residues. Germline V gene lookup returns CDR1 LGHDT and CDR2 YNNKEL (reference sequence). V was pared by 3 bases and J by 8 bases, with 9 bases of the junction left unmatched. The CDR3 DNA reads as TGTGCCAGCAGCCAGAATAGCGGGAGGGCTTTCGATGAGCAGTTCCTC. Protein product: CASSQNSGRAFDEQFL.

The chain recombines TRBV4-2 with TRBJ2-5; the match to TRBD1 covers 8 bases. Germline lookup yields CDR1 LGHNA and CDR2 YNFKEQ. The CDR3 runs 14 residues. The ends lost 4 bases at V and 3 bases at J; junction bases unmatched: 4. CDR3 sequence reads: CASSRPGGEETQYF. CDR3 nucleotide sequence: TGTGCCAGCAGCCGCCCAGGGGGCGAAGAGACCCAGTACTTC.

The table lists this clonotype with many counts. The chain is built from TRBV18 and TRBJ1-5; 7 nucleotides agree with TRBD1. V dropped 3 bases and J dropped 10; count of bases not matched to a gene: 6. Germline-derived CDR1 and CDR2 are KGHSH and LQKENI. The CDR3 covers 13 residues. For the CDR3, the DNA is TGTGCCAGCTCACCGGGACAGCGAGCACCCCAGCATTTT. This sequence encodes CASSPGQRAPQHF.

This clonotype was counted once. Being one base from a much bigger clone, this may be a read error. The chain couples TRBV3-1 to TRBJ2-2; 7 bases align to TRBD2. Trimming removed 8 bases from V and 7 bases from J; junction bases left unmatched: 13. The CDR3 runs to 15 residues. CDR1 is LGHDT and CDR2 is YNNKEL in the germline V gene (reference sequence). The CDR3 is CASRPPGLSVGELFF. CDR3 nucleotide sequence: TGTGCCAGCCGTCCACCGGGACTATCGGTCGGGGAGCTGTTTTTT.

This clonotype was recorded a few times. The chain employs TRBV25-1 and TRBJ2-3, with D possibly being TRBD2 (5 bases). Trimming took 6 bases from V and 5 from J, leaving 12 bases between them. The CDR3 totals 13 residues. CDR1 is MGHDK, CDR2 SYGVNS, per germline. CDR3 coding DNA: TGTGCCAGCAGCGCAGGAGGAGTAGATACGCAGTATTTT. This translates into CASSAGGVDTQYF.

This clonotype showed up just a few times. V and J are TRBV5-6 and TRBJ2-6; D gene uncertain. V lost 1 base to trimming and J lost 3 bases, with 5 bases between them. Looked up from germline, CDR1 is SGHDT and CDR2 is YYEEEE. The CDR3 runs to 14 residues. The DNA for the CDR3 is TGTGCCAGCAGCTTGAGGGATGGGGCCAACGTCCTGACTTTC. Encoded protein: CASSLRDGANVLTF.

V and J are TRBV30 and TRBJ1-4; 7 nucleotides align to TRBD1. CDR1 GTSNPN and CDR2 SVGIG come from the germline V gene (reference sequence). CDR3 length: 15 amino acids. V was pared by 5 bases and J by 4 bases, with 10 bases of the junction left unmatched. The CDR3 DNA reads TGTGCCTGGTCCCTCCGGGACAGCTTTAATGAAAAACTGTTTTTT. Residues: CAWSLRDSFNEKLFF.

This clonotype has more than one count but fewer than ten. J is TRBJ2-1 and V is TRBV5-6, with no clear D. Per the germline V gene, CDR1 is SGHDT and CDR2 is YYEEEE. The CDR3 has 17 residues. Trimming shortened V by 3 bases and J by 4 bases, and 20 bases separated the two germline ends. CDR3: CASSSPPQRAKYNEQFF. The CDR3, as DNA: TGTGCCAGCAGCTCCCCCCCCCAAAGAGCAAAATACAATGAGCAGTTCTTC.

This chain uses TRBV4-1 with TRBJ2-2; 11 bases fit TRBD2. V trimming: 3 bases; J trimming: 2 bases; junction bases outside the gene matches: 5. CDR1 MGHRA and CDR2 YSYEKL come from the germline V gene. This CDR3 spans 17 amino acids. The CDR3 here is CASSQITSGSNTGELFF. The CDR3 bases are TGCGCCAGCAGCCAGATAACTAGCGGGAGCAACACCGGGGAGCTGTTTTTT.